This T cell receptor beta chain was documented in a study of tumor-infiltrating lymphocytes in primary liver carcinoma. This CDR3 has 15 residues. Germline CDR1 SGHAT, CDR2 FQNNGV. Extraction of RNA together with DNA used about 18-31 mg of unsorted bulk tissue. Worth noting for this clonotype: The junction differs from germline at one of its ends, possibly a read error.

The researchers produced TCR beta cDNA from 500 to 550 ng total RNA with a constant-region primer. Library construction for TCR beta comprised three nested multiplex PCR rounds performed with slightly modified ARM-PCR. TRBV1-TRBV30 forward primers paired with a C-beta reverse primer were used in the first two PCR rounds, which ran roughly 11 cycles each. Each CDR3 protein is one row after TCRdb ran MiXCR on the multiplex PCR reads. The sample carries roughly 100,000 distinct CDR3 sequences, about 63% recorded once. V and J are TRBV11-2 and TRBJ2-1; possible D gene TRBD1, 5 bases. What was sequenced was liver tumor tissue from sampling region 2. The subset: tumor region T2, inferior pole. The source of this sequence is a woman aged 60-70 years with primary liver carcinoma and hepatitis B virus infection. Here the CDR3 reads CASSLRGSSTNEEFF. The DNA of the CDR3 is TGTGCCAGCAGCTTAAGGGGTTCTTCCACCAATGAGGAGTTCTTC.